Described below is a single T cell receptor (beta chain) sequence and its context. The data stem from a study of human T cells and chemical hapten exposure. Time point noted: patch test 3, about 24 weeks after DPC sensitization. Treatment here: therapeutic diphenylcyclopropenone sensitization with weekly scalp DPC. TCRdb reprocessed the RACE reads with MiXCR, giving one entry per CDR3 protein. The sample comprises over 150,000 distinct CDR3 sequences, around 30% of which are singletons, and 2.1% rests with the top ten. CDR3 size: 14 residues. Trimming cost V 0 bases and J 7 bases; bases outside gene matches: 4. CDR1 and CDR2 (germline): DFQATT, SNEGSKA (reference sequence).

The TCR was taken from a woman under 30 with alopecia areata. Some clones in this sample may be carry-over from other donors' samples. The chain employs TRBV20-1 and TRBJ2-5, with 11 positions matching TRBD2. The input for sequencing was whole blood, taken in connection with sensitization to the hapten diphenylcyclopropenone (DPC). The CDR3 loop is CSARETSGSRTQYF. CDR3 bases: TGCAGTGCTAGAGAAACTAGCGGGAGTCGGACCCAGTACTTC.